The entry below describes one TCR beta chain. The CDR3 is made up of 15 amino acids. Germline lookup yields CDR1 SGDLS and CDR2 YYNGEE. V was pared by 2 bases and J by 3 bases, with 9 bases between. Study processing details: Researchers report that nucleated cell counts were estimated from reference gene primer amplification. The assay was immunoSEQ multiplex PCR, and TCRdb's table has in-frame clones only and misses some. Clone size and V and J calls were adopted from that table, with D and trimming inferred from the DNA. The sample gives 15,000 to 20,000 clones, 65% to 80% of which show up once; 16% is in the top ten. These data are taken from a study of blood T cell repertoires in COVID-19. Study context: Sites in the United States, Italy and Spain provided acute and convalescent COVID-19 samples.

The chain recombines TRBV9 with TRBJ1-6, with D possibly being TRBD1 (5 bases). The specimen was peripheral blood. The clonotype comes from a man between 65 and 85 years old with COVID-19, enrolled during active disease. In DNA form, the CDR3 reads TGTGCCAGCAGCGTCGGGCAGGGCTATAATTCACCCCTCCACTTT. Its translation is CASSVGQGYNSPLHF.